A selection of T cell receptor beta chains follows, all from one sample in a study of T cell changes during pregnancy in multiple sclerosis. TCRdb keeps only in-frame clones here, not all; method: immunoSEQ multiplex PCR. The table shows more than 35,000 clones, with just under 95% occurring only once. The sample here was CD8+ T cells from peripheral blood mononuclear cells, taken in the third trimester of pregnancy. The source of these receptors is a female donor with multiple sclerosis, enrolled in a pregnancy study. The CDR3 runs from the conserved cysteine through the conserved F or W. Each record gives: clone size, J gene, V gene, D gene, CDR3 DNA, CDR3 protein. D genes are given only for firm matches. Size is omitted from some rows. Given values are once, few, many or a class for expanded clones.

>NA|TRBJ2-1|TRBV29-1|TRBD2
TGCAGCGTTGACTTCGGGGGGGCCGGAAATGAGCAGTTCTTC
CSVDFGGAGNEQFF
>NA|TRBJ2-7|TRBV29-1|NA
TGCAGCGTTGAAGATGAAGGGAGGCCGGGGCCCTACGAGCAGTACTTC
CSVEDEGRPGPYEQYF
>NA|TRBJ1-1|TRBV27|NA
TGTGCCAGCAGTTTCGCGGGGGTGACTGAAGCTTTCTTT
CASSFAGVTEAFF
>NA|TRBJ2-7|TRBV19|NA
TGTGCCAGTATCATGGGAGGCGAGCAGTACTTC
CASIMGGEQYF
>NA|TRBJ2-3|TRBV7-3|NA
TGTGCCAGCAGCTTAACGGGGGGGCACACAGATACGCAGTATTTT
CASSLTGGHTDTQYF
>few|TRBJ2-7|TRBV7-6|NA
TGTGCCAGCAGCAGCCGGAGCTCCTACGAGCAGTACTTC
CASSSRSSYEQYF
>NA|TRBJ2-5|TRBV21-1|NA
TGTGCCAGCAGCAAATGGATTAGTGGGACTAGCGGGGCGTGGGAGACCCAGTACTTC
CASSKWISGTSGAWETQYF
>NA|TRBJ2-1|TRBV7-8|NA
TGTGCCAGCAGCCCTCGGTTAGGGAGCAACTCCTACAATGAGCAGTTCTTC
CASSPRLGSNSYNEQFF
>once|TRBJ1-4|TRBV5-6|NA
TGTGCCAGCAGCTTGTGGGGAATGGGCAGGGGTGAACTGTTTTTT
CASSLWGMGRGELFF
>NA|TRBJ2-5|TRBV6-5|NA
TGTGCCAGCAGTTCCATCAGGGTTTTGGTTGGAGAGACCCAGTACTTC
CASSSIRVLVGETQYF
>NA|TRBJ2-3|TRBV14|TRBD1
TGTGCCAGCAGCCACCGGACAGGGGGCACAGATACGCAGTATTTT
CASSHRTGGTDTQYF
>NA|TRBJ2-3|TRBV9|NA
TGTGCCAGCAGCCCCCCGGGGGGCGAATATAGAGATACGCAGTATTTT
CASSPPGGEYRDTQYF
>once|TRBJ1-2|TRBV5-4|NA
TGTGCCAGCAGCTTCGGAGAGGACTATGGCTACACCTTC
CASSFGEDYGYTF
>once|TRBJ2-1|TRBV5-6|TRBD2
TGTGCCAGCAGCTCACTAGCGGGGATGGTCAATGAGCAGTTCTTC
CASSSLAGMVNEQFF
>NA|TRBJ2-1|TRBV16|NA
TGTGCCAGCAGCCAATATCCTGGTGGTTGGCAGGAGCAGTTCTTC
CASSQYPGGWQEQFF
>NA|TRBJ1-2|TRBV19|TRBD1
TGTGCCAGTAGTATACCCGGGACAGGGGACTATGGCTACACCTTC
CASSIPGTGDYGYTF
>NA|TRBJ1-2|TRBV25-1|NA
TGTGCCAGCAGTGGACTCTTTCCCCCCCTTAACTATGGCTACACCTTC
CASSGLFPPLNYGYTF
>NA|TRBJ2-2|TRBV6-4|NA
TGTGCCAGCAGTGACTCGGGAAGCGGGTCGGACACCGGGGAGCTGTTTTTT
CASSDSGSGSDTGELFF
>NA|TRBJ1-1|TRBV4-1|NA
TGCGCCAGCAGCCAAATAGACAGGGAAGCTTTCTTT
CASSQIDREAFF
>NA|TRBJ1-6|TRBV7-9|TRBD1
TGTGCCAGCAGCTTATTTCGGACAGGGGGTTATAATTCACCCCTCCACTTT
CASSLFRTGGYNSPLHF
>NA|TRBJ2-2|TRBV7-3|NA
TGTGCCAGCAGCTTGGACCTTTTAGGGGCCGGGGAGCTGTTTTTT
CASSLDLLGAGELFF
>NA|TRBJ2-1|TRBV7-3|TRBD2
TGTGCCAGCAGCTTCACTAGCGGGGGCCCCAATGAGCAGTTCTTC
CASSFTSGGPNEQFF
>NA|TRBJ2-1|TRBV11-2|TRBD2
TGTGCCAGCAGCTCTAGAATTGGACTAGCCTCAAACAATGAGCAGTTCTTC
CASSSRIGLASNNEQFF
>NA|TRBJ2-2|TRBV27|TRBD1
TGTGCCAGCAGTTGGGGACAGGGGATGTTGACCGGGGAGCTGTTTTTT
CASSWGQGMLTGELFF
>NA|TRBJ2-6|TRBV25-1|NA
TGTGCCAGCTCAGACAGCTCTGGGGCCAACGTCCTGACTTTC
CASSDSSGANVLTF
>NA|TRBJ2-1|TRBV6-1|TRBD1
TGTGCCAGCATCGGGACAGGGGCTCGGGAGCAGTTCTTC
CASIGTGAREQFF
>once|TRBJ1-1|TRBV7-9|NA
TGTGCCAGCAGGACAGGGAACACTGAAGCTTTCTTT
CASRTGNTEAFF